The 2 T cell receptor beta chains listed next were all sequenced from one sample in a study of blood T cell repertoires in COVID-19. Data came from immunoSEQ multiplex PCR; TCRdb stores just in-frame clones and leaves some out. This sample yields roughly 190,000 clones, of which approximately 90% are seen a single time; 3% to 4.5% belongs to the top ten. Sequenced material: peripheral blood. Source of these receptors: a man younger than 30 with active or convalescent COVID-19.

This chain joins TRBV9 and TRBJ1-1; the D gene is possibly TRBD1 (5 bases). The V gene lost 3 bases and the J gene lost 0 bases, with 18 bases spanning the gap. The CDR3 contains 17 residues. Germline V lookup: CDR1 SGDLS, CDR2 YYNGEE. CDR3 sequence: CASSGPPRQYMNTEAFF. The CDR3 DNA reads TGTGCCAGCAGCGGACCGCCTCGACAGTACATGAACACTGAAGCTTTCTTT.

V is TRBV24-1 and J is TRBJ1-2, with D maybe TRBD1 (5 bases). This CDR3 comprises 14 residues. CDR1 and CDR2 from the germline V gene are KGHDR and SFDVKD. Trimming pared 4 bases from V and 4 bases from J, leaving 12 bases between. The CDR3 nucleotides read TGTGCCACCAGTGACCTCGACAGCTTCTATGGCTACACCTTC. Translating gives CATSDLDSFYGYTF.